The present entry profiles one T cell receptor beta chain with its context. The data are from a study of T-cell reconstitution after alpha-beta-depleted transplantation in children. The CDR3 is 14 residues long. Germline V lookup: CDR1 SEHNR, CDR2 FQNEAQ (reference sequence). V lost 6 bases to trimming and J lost 9 bases; unmatched junction nucleotides: 8. As it was prepared, the TCRbeta library received unique molecular identifiers. TCRdb independently ran MiXCR on the PCR reads; one entry per CDR3 protein. This table holds about 270,000 distinct CDR3 sequences, around 9.6% found once. The chain uses TRBV7-9 and TRBJ1-6; 7 bases fit TRBD1. The sample consisted of PBMCs from the stem cell graft donor, taken from the stem cell graft. This receptor was taken from a human donor who donated a stem cell graft to a child with SCID. The CDR3 sequence: CASRPGTEGSPLHF. The DNA of the CDR3 is TGTGCCAGCAGACCCGGGACAGAGGGTTCACCCCTCCACTTT.